These 21 T cell receptor beta chains share one sample of origin, sequenced in a study of blood T cells in healthy people across ages. PCR was performed a second time for about 6 to 12 cycles using a sample-barcoded 5' primer and a J-beta primer mix. TCRdb analysed the 5' RACE reads with MiXCR anew, one entry per CDR3 protein. The profile shows roughly 1,500,000 distinct CDR3 sequences, approximately 40% of them singletons. The sequenced material came from blood. These receptors came from a woman aged 18-30 years in good health.

The V gene is TRBV9, the J gene TRBJ2-2; D is ambiguous. There are 12 residues in the CDR3. The ends were cut back, 0 bases at V and 8 bases at J, with 5 bases in the middle. Germline assignment: CDR1 SGDLS and CDR2 YYNGEE. The CDR3 protein is CASSVAGGELFF. In DNA, the CDR3 is TGTGCCAGCAGCGTAGCGGGTGGGGAGCTGTTTTTT.

The chain employs TRBV7-2 and TRBJ1-4, with D possibly being TRBD1 (6 bases). V lost 5 bases, J lost 7 bases, and 17 bases lay in between. The CDR3 spans 15 residues. Germline V gene lookup returns CDR1 SGHTA and CDR2 FQGNSA. The CDR3 coding sequence is TGTGCCAGCAGCCTATTCAGGGGAGTGGGTGAAAAACTGTTTTTT. This codes for CASSLFRGVGEKLFF.

This clonotype was counted only a few times. The CDR3 protein is CATSRDRRGSDEQYF. The CDR3 DNA follows: TGTGCCACCAGCAGAGATAGGCGGGGTTCAGACGAGCAGTACTTC. The chain links TRBV15 to TRBJ2-7; tentative D call: TRBD2 (6 bases). V was clipped by 0 bases and J by 5 bases, with 14 bases between them. The CDR3 extends over 15 amino acids. CDR1 and CDR2 (germline): LNHNV, YYDKDF (reference sequence).

The chain carries TRBV29-1 and TRBJ1-3; D may be TRBD1 (5 bases). Per the germline V gene, CDR1 is SQVTM and CDR2 is ANQGSEA. The V end lost 6 bases, the J end lost 8 bases, and 17 bases lay between the germline ends. The CDR3 length is 13 residues. This CDR3 reads CSVAGLGDDTIYF. CDR3 in DNA: TGCAGCGTCGCGGGACTCGGGGACGACACCATATATTTT.

This clonotype has a count of ten or more. This chain connects TRBV4-1 to TRBJ2-3; 9 positions match TRBD2. Per the germline V gene, CDR1 is MGHRA and CDR2 is YSYEKL. CDR3 length equals 19 residues. The V segment lost 1 base and the J segment 1 base; nucleotides outside the gene matches: 12. The CDR3 DNA reads as TGCGCCAGCAGCCAAGTTGGGGGACTAGCCCCGTGGGGCACAGATACGCAGTATTTT. It specifies CASSQVGGLAPWGTDTQYF.

The genes are TRBV15 and TRBJ1-2, with 7 nucleotides matching TRBD1. V was clipped by 5 bases and J by 3 bases; unmatched bases: 6. This CDR3 contains 14 residues. Germline V gene sequence: CDR1 LNHNV, CDR2 YYDKDF (reference sequence). CDR3 bases: TGTGCCACCAGCCGAAGGGACAGTTACTATGGCTACACCTTC. It encodes CATSRRDSYYGYTF.

In its sample, this clonotype was seen a few times. This chain connects TRBV20-1 to TRBJ2-3, with 9 bases aligning to TRBD2. The CDR3 is 17 residues long. Germline V lookup: CDR1 DFQATT, CDR2 SNEGSKA (reference sequence). The ends lost 1 base at V and 2 bases at J; junction bases unmatched: 10. The CDR3 here is CSARVLASGELTDTQYF. CDR3 DNA sequence: TGCAGTGCTAGAGTCTTGGCTAGCGGGGAGCTCACAGATACGCAGTATTTT.

The chain uses TRBV9 and TRBJ2-3; 8 bases match TRBD2. Trimming at V came to 1 base and at J to 7 bases, leaving 8 bases not matched to a gene. This CDR3 is 15 amino acids long. Germline values: CDR1 SGDLS, CDR2 YYNGEE. CDR3 region: CASSVTSGFVNTQYF. The CDR3 bases are TGTGCCAGCAGCGTAACTAGCGGTTTCGTAAATACGCAGTATTTT.

Remarks on this clonotype: Germline and junction disagree at one end, which may indicate a read error. The genes are TRBV6-1 and TRBJ2-5, with 7 bases lining up with TRBD1. The J call may be mistaken, given a closer DNA end match to TRBJ2-4. The V gene's germline CDR1 is MNHNS and CDR2 SASEGT. The CDR3 covers 13 residues. The CDR3 sequence: CAGSGTDKNIQYF. The CDR3 bases are TGTGCCGGCAGTGGGACAGACAAAAACATTCAGTACTTC.

This clonotype was observed a few times. V and J are TRBV20-1 and TRBJ2-7; D is possibly TRBD1 or TRBD2 (6 bases each). The germline V gene has CDR1 DFQATT and CDR2 SNEGSKA (reference sequence). The V end lost 6 bases, the J end lost 7 bases, and 19 bases lay between the germline ends. This CDR3 is 13 amino acids long. CDR3 sequence (DNA): TGCAGTGCCCTAAGGAGGGGGGTGGGGGAGCAGTACTTC. Amino acids: CSALRRGVGEQYF.

This rearrangement joins TRBV2 to TRBJ2-1; 11 bases line up with TRBD2. Germline trimming cut 2 bases from V and 7 bases from J; bases unmatched to any gene: 7. CDR1 is SNHLY, CDR2 FYNNEI, per germline. CDR3 length: 16 residues. The CDR3 DNA follows: TGTGCCAGCAGTGAACTTACTAGCGGGAGTCGGAATGAGCAGTTCTTC. Translation gives CASSELTSGSRNEQFF.

This chain connects TRBV11-2 to TRBJ2-1, with 7 bases lining up with TRBD2. The germline V gene has CDR1 SGHAT and CDR2 FQNNGV. This CDR3 is 15 amino acids long. Trimming removed 4 bases from V and 5 bases from J; junction bases left unmatched: 8. CDR3: CASSSRLASHNEQFF. The CDR3 DNA follows: TGTGCCAGCAGCTCACGACTAGCTTCCCACAATGAGCAGTTCTTC.

The CDR3 DNA sequence: TGTGCCAGCAGCTTGCGGAGCGGGCGCTATGGCTACACCTTC. It translates to CASSLRSGRYGYTF. This chain links TRBV5-6 with TRBJ1-2; D not certain. The germline V gene encodes CDR1 SGHDT and CDR2 YYEEEE. V gave up 1 base and J gave up 4 bases, with 11 bases separating them. The CDR3 is 14 residues long.

This clonotype showed up just a few times. The chain is built from TRBV11-2 and TRBJ2-1, with 7 bases that match TRBD2. CDR3 size: 14 residues. Germline V gene sequence: CDR1 SGHAT, CDR2 FQNNGV. After removal of 5 bases from V and 6 bases from J, the junction contained 7 bases not matched to a gene. This CDR3 is CASSRELAFNEQFF. Written as DNA, the CDR3 is TGTGCCAGCAGCCGTGAACTAGCGTTCAATGAGCAGTTCTTC.

This clonotype was seen only a few times. As DNA, the CDR3 is TGTGCCAGCAGTAAAAATCTAGCGATTAGCACAGATACGCAGTATTTT. Its translation is CASSKNLAISTDTQYF. The rearrangement links TRBV27 to TRBJ2-3; a weak D match, TRBD2 (6 bases). CDR3 size: 16 residues. V lost 5 bases and J 0 bases, leaving 15 bases between the germline ends. Looked up from germline, CDR1 is MNHEY and CDR2 is SMNVEV (reference sequence).

The V gene is TRBV11-2, the J gene TRBJ2-3; D unclear. CDR1 and CDR2 (germline): SGHAT, FQNNGV. The CDR3 is 14 amino acids. Deletions cut 5 bases from V and 1 base from J, with 10 bases between. CDR3 in amino acids: CASSVGSRTDTQYF. The CDR3 nucleotides read TGTGCCAGCAGCGTAGGGTCACGCACAGATACGCAGTATTTT.

V usage is TRBV7-2 and J usage is TRBJ2-1; TRBD2 might be the D (6 bases). The germline V and J ends were trimmed by 5 bases and 5 bases, with 19 bases remaining between them. This CDR3 has 16 residues. Looked up from germline, CDR1 is SGHTA and CDR2 is FQGNSA. DNA of the CDR3: TGTGCCAGCAGCCCCCTAACGGGAGTCGTGAACAATGAGCAGTTCTTC. This translates into CASSPLTGVVNNEQFF.

This clonotype was detected only a few times. The CDR3 is CSAPSLGGYTF. For the CDR3, the DNA is TGCAGTGCTCCAAGCCTGGGGGGCTACACCTTC. The gene calls are TRBV20-1 and TRBJ1-2, with D unclear. The germline V gene has CDR1 DFQATT and CDR2 SNEGSKA (reference sequence). The CDR3 consists of 11 residues. The V gene lost 5 bases and the J gene lost 8 bases, with 12 bases spanning the gap.

The chain combines TRBV3-1 with TRBJ2-1, with 14 bases fitting TRBD2. V gave up 4 bases and J gave up 5 bases; unmatched junction bases: 7. Looked up from germline, CDR1 is LGHDT and CDR2 is YNNKEL (reference sequence). The CDR3 is made up of 17 amino acids. The CDR3 bases are TGTGCCAGCAGCCCGTCCCCGGGACTAGCGGGGGACAATGAGCAGTTCTTC. Encoded protein: CASSPSPGLAGDNEQFF.

The rearrangement joins TRBV20-1 to TRBJ1-5; 8 positions match TRBD1. Germline CDR1 and CDR2: DFQATT and SNEGSKA (reference sequence). The CDR3 has 15 residues. After removal of 6 bases from V and 4 bases from J, the junction contained 11 bases not matched to a gene. The CDR3 here is CSAIPAGGGNQPQHF. CDR3 nucleotide sequence: TGCAGTGCCATTCCGGCAGGGGGCGGGAATCAGCCCCAGCATTTT.

DNA for the CDR3: TGCGCCAGCAGGGGCTACGGGGGGAATGGCTACACCTTC. Translation: CASRGYGGNGYTF. The rearrangement uses TRBV4-1 and TRBJ1-2; maybe TRBD1 (5 bases). The CDR3 has 13 residues. The V and J ends lost 6 bases and 6 bases respectively, with 14 bases between them. CDR1 is MGHRA, CDR2 YSYEKL, per germline.